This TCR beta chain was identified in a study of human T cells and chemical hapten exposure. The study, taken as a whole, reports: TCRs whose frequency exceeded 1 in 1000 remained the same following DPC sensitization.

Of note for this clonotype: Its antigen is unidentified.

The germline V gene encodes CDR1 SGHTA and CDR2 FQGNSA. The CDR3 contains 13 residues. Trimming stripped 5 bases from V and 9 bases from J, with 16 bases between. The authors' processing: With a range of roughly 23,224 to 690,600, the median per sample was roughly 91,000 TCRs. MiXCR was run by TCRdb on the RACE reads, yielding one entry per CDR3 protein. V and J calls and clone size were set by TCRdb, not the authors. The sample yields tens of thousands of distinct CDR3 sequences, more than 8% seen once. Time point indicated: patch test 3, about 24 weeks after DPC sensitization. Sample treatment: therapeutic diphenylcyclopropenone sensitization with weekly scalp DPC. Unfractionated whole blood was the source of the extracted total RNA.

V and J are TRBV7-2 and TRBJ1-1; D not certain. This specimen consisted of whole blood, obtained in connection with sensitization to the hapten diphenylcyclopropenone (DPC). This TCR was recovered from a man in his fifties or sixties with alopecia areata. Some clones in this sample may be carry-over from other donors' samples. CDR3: CASSPEEGRKAFF. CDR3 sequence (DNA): TGTGCCAGCAGCCCCGAAGAGGGCAGAAAAGCTTTCTTT.